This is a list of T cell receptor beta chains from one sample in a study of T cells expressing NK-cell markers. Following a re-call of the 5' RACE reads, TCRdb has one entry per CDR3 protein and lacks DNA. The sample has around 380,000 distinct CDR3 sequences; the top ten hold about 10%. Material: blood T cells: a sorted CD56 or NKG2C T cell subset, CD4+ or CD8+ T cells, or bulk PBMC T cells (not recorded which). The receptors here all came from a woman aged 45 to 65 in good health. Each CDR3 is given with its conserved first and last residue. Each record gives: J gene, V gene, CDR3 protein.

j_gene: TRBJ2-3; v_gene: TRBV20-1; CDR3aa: CSARAQRTSGRDTQYF
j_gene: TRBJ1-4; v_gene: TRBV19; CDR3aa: CASMAQGLSNEKLFF
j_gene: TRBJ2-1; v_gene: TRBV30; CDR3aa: CAWSVMGTRASYNEQFF
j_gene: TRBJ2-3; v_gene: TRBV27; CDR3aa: CASAPGDSGTDTQYF
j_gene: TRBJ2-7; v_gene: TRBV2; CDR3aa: CASRRAAFRSYEQYF
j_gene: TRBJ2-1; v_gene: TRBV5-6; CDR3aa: CASSLGAGARGEQFF
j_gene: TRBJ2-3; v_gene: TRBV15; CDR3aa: CATSPKREGTDTQYF
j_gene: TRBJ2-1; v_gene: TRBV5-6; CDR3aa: CASSHELAGGYNEQFF
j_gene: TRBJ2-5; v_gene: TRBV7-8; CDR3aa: CASSSTSGSETQYF
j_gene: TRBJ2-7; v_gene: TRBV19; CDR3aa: CASSIRTSGDYEQYF
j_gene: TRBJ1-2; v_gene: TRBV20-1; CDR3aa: CSARPEGTGQGYTF
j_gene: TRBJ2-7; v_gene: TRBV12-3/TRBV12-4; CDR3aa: CASSWAVGNEQYF
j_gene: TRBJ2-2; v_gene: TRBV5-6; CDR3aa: CASSSGTGPTGELFF
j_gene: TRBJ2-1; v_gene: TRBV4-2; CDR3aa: CASSQEGPTSGRLYEQFF
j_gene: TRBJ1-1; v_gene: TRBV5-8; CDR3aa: CASSLVAATAAFF
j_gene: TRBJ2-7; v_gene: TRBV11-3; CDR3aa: CASSLDSGHTYEQYF
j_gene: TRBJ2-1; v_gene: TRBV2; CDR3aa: CASSVRTSGSGEQFF
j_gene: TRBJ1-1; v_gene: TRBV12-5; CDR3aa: CASGSTPTLNTEAFF
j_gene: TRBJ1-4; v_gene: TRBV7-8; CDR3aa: CASSRVTGGGEKLFF
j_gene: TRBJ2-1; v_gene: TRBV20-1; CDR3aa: CSASGWDPNEQFF
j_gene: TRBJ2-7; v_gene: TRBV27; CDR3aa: CASSLRGSGSYEQYF
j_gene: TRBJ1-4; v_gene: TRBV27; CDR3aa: CASSLSGQVWRESAGKLFF
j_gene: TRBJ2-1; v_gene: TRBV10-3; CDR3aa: CAISEWAGEAYNEQFF
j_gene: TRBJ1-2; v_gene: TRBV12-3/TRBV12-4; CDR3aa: CASSGQGIYYGYTF
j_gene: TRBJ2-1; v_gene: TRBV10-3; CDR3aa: CATRRSDSYNEQFF
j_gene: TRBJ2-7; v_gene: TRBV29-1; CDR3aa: CSVERLAGEPPGEQYF
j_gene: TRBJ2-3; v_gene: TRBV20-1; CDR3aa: CSARAGRGSASTDTQYF
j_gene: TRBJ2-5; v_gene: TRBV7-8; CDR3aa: CASSRGAGGETQYF
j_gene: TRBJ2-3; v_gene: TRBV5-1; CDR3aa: CASSFPAGGSTDTQYF
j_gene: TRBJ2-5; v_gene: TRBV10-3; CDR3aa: CAISESNKQETQYF